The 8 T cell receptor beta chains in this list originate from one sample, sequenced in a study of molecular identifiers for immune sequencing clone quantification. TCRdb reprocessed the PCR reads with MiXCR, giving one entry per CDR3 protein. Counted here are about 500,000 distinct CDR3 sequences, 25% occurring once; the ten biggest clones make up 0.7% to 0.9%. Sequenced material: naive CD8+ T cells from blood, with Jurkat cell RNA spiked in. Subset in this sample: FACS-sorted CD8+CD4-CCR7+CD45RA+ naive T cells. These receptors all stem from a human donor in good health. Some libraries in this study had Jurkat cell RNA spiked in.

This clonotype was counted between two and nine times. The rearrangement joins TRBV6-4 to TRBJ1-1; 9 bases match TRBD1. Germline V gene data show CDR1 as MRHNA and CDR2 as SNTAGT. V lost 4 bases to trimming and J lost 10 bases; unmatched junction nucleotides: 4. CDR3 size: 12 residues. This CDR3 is CASSGGQGPAFF. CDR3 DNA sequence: TGTGCCAGCAGTGGCGGACAGGGGCCAGCTTTCTTT.

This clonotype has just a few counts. The CDR3 here is CASSPPSGGTYEQYF. The CDR3 DNA is TGTGCCAGCAGTCCGCCAAGCGGGGGGACGTACGAGCAGTACTTC. The rearrangement uses TRBV5-3 and TRBJ2-7; 9 bases map to TRBD2. TRBV5-3 is known as an ORF, though its function is uncertain. The CDR3 spans 15 residues. J gave up 4 bases and V 8 bases, and 13 bases lay outside the gene matches.

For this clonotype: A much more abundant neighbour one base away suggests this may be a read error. CDR3 nucleotides: TGTGCCAGCAGCTCCCTAGCGGGAGTGTACGATGAGCAGTTCTTC. It encodes CASSSLAGVYDEQFF. This rearrangement joins TRBV14 to TRBJ2-1; 10 nucleotides agree with TRBD2. Losses at the gene ends were 5 bases for V and 8 bases for J; bases not matched to a gene: 9. Germline CDR1 SGHDN, CDR2 FVKESK. The CDR3 sequence is 15 residues long.

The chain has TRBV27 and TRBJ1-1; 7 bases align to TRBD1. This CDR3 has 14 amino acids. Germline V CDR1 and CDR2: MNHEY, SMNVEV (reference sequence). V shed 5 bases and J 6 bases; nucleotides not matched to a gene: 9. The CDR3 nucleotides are TGTGCCAGCAGTATACTACAGGGGTTTTCTGAAGCTTTCTTT. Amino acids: CASSILQGFSEAFF.

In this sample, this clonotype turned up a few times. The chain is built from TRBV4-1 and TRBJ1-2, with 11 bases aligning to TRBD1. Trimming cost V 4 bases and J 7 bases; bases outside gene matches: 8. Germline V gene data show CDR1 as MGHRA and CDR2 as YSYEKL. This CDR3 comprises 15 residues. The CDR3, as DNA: TGCGCCAGCAGCCTGGGACAGGGGGTTGAGACTGGCTACACCTTC. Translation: CASSLGQGVETGYTF.

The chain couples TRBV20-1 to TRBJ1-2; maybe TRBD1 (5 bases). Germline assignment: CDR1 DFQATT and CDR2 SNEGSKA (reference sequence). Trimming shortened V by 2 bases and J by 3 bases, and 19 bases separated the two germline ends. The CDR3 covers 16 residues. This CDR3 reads CSARIIGRGRDYGYTF. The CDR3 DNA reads TGCAGTGCTAGAATTATTGGGCGGGGACGCGACTATGGCTACACCTTC.

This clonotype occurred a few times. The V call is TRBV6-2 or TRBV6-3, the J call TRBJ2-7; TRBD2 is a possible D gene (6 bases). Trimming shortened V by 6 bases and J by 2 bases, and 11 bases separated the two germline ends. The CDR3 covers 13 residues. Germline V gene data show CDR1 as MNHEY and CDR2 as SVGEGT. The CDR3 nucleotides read TGTGCCAGCAGCGGGGGTATGACCTACGAGCAGTACTTC. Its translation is CASSGGMTYEQYF.

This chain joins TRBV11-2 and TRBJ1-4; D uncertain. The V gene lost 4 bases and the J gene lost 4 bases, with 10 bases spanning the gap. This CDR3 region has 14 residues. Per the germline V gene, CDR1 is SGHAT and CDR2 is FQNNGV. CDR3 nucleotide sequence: TGTGCCAGCAGCTCCCGCGGCGATAATGAAAAACTGTTTTTT. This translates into CASSSRGDNEKLFF.